This TCR beta chain was recorded in a study of CD8 T cells in Susac syndrome. An input of roughly 0.5 to 1 ug of RNA was subjected to reverse transcription using random hexamers. MiXCR was run by TCRdb on the immunoSEQ multiplex PCR reads, yielding one entry per CDR3 protein. The repertoire consists of some 150,000 distinct CDR3 sequences, with approximately 94% occurring once and the leading ten covering about 0.19%. The length of the CDR3 is 14 residues. V lost 1 base and J lost 3, with 9 bases in between. Germline V gene sequence: CDR1 SGHTA, CDR2 FQGNSA. Sequenced material: CD8+ T cells from PBMCs. The chain is built from TRBV7-2 and TRBJ2-5; no reliable D call. The sequence came from a human donor with multiple sclerosis. CDR3 in amino acids: CASSLGARKETQYF. CDR3 nucleotides: TGTGCCAGCAGCTTAGGTGCCAGAAAAGAGACCCAGTACTTC.